Presented here are 32 T cell receptor beta chains from one specimen sequenced in a study of tumor-infiltrating lymphocytes in primary liver carcinoma. Total RNA amounting to 500 ng was the source from which TCR beta cDNA was made with a constant-region primer. Libraries covering TCR beta were generated through three nested multiplex PCR rounds (using a slightly modified ARM-PCR). PCR rounds one and two used TRBV1-TRBV30 forward primers with a C-beta reverse primer for 10 cycles each. TCRdb used MiXCR to reprocess the multiplex PCR reads, holding one entry per CDR3 protein. The sample has about 120,000 distinct CDR3 sequences, around 65% seen once. RNA and DNA were co-extracted from approximately 20-30 mg of unsorted bulk tissue. The sample taken for sequencing was tumor-adjacent normal liver tissue. The receptors were sampled from a woman in her fifties or sixties with primary liver carcinoma and hepatitis B virus infection.

On this clonotype itself: Because the CDR3 is missing its conserved closing phenylalanine or tryptophan, this is likely a read error. V usage is TRBV4-1 and J usage is TRBJ2-2; D may match TRBD1 or TRBD2 (5 bases each). Germline V gene sequence: CDR1 MGHRA, CDR2 YSYEKL. CDR3 size: 16 residues. CDR3 in DNA: TGTGCCAGCAGCCAAGAGAGGGGTTCGGCCACCGGGGAGCTGTTTTTA. This sequence encodes CASSQERGSATGELFL.

As to this clonotype: A much bigger clone sits one base away, suggesting this may be a read error. In DNA, the CDR3 is TGTGCCAGTGGGGACTGGCGGGAGGTCATAGATACGCAGTATTTT. Translated: CASGDWREVIDTQYF. The J gene is TRBJ2-3, the V gene TRBV28, with TRBD2 identical over 8 bases. The trim removed 9 bases at V and 5 bases at J, leaving 13 bases unmatched. This CDR3 spans 15 amino acids. CDR1 and CDR2 from the germline V gene are MDHEN and SYDVKM.

Of note for this clonotype: One junction end disagrees with the germline gene, perhaps due to a read error. The chain links TRBV11-1 to TRBJ2-3; D ambiguous. In germline, CDR1 is SGHAT, CDR2 FQDESV (reference sequence). The CDR3 covers 14 residues. The CDR3 DNA follows: TGTGTCAGCAGCTCAAGGCAACGTGCGAGAGAGTCTCACTTT. This sequence encodes CVSSSRQRARESHF. Complete variable domain (other parts from reference TRBV11-1 and TRBJ2-3): EAEVAQSPRYKITEKSQAVAFWCDPISGHATLYWYRQILGQGPELLVQFQDESVVDDSQLPKDRFSAERLKGVDSTLKIQPAELGDSAMYLCVSSSRQRARESHFGPGTRLTVL.

Turning to this clonotype: Compared with germline, one end of the junction differs, possibly owing to a read error. The J gene is TRBJ2-3, the V gene TRBV6-5; D is possibly TRBD2 (5 bases). The germline V gene encodes CDR1 MNHEY and CDR2 SVGAGI. The CDR3 extends over 14 amino acids. The CDR3: CAGIRLSGLDTQYF. The CDR3 region has the DNA TGTGCCGGCATCAGATTATCGGGGTTAGATACACAGTATTTT.

This clonotype was counted at least ten times. The chain is built from TRBV12-3 or TRBV12-4 and TRBJ2-2; D unclear. The CDR3 covers 12 residues. V was cut by 8 bases and J by 4 bases, with 8 bases left in between. The CDR3 loop reads CASFTGTGELFF. DNA for the CDR3: TGTGCCAGCTTCACCGGCACCGGGGAGCTGTTTTTT.

The gene calls are TRBV10-3 and TRBJ2-7, with D tentatively TRBD1 (6 bases). The CDR3 sequence is 12 residues long. With 2 bases removed from V and 6 bases from J, the gap between germline ends came to 8 bases. The V gene's germline CDR1 is ENHRY and CDR2 SYGVKD. The CDR3 bases are TGTGCCATCAGTGAGGCAGGGGCCGAGCAGTACTTC. This codes for CAISEAGAEQYF.

With respect to this clonotype: Because it lacks the conserved phenylalanine or tryptophan at the end, this CDR3 is likely a read error. This chain links TRBV5-1 with TRBJ1-5, with D possibly matching TRBD1 (6 bases). The germline CDR1 and CDR2 sequences are SGHRS and YFSETQ. There are 18 residues in the CDR3. Trimming shortened V by 9 bases and J by 3 bases, and 28 bases separated the two germline ends. The chain's CDR3 is CANRFYHPRDTTNQPQHL. The CDR3 DNA reads as TGCGCCAACAGGTTTTACCACCCCCGGGACACCACCAATCAGCCCCAGCATCTT.

The gene calls are TRBV11-2 and TRBJ2-3; no definite D call. Germline V gene data show CDR1 as SGHAT and CDR2 as FQNNGV. This CDR3 spans 13 amino acids. V dropped 3 bases and J dropped 6 bases, with 10 bases sitting between them. As DNA, the CDR3 is TGTGCCAGCAGCTTTACAAGGGCTGATACGCAGTATTTT. Amino acids: CASSFTRADTQYF.

Worth noting for this clonotype: Lacking the conserved final phenylalanine or tryptophan, this CDR3 likely reflects a read error. The V call is TRBV12-3 or TRBV12-4, the J call TRBJ1-1; D is unclear. The CDR3 runs to 12 residues. The DNA of the CDR3 is TGTGCCATCAGTTTCCGGCCCGGGAAAGCTTTCTTA. Residues: CAISFRPGKAFL.

This clonotype appeared once. The chain has TRBV29-1 and TRBJ1-1; D ambiguous. V was pared by 6 bases and J by 8 bases, with 16 bases between. The germline V gene encodes CDR1 SQVTM and CDR2 ANQGSEA. CDR3 length: 12 residues. The DNA of the CDR3 is TGCAGCGTCTGGGCCCCGAACAAAGAAGCTTTCTTT. This gives the protein CSVWAPNKEAFF.

Turning to this clonotype: Its ends do not fully match the called genes, so a read error is possible. The chain recombines TRBV5-8 with TRBJ1-4; 7 nucleotides match TRBD1. Germline loops: CDR1 SGHTS, CDR2 YDEGEE. The CDR3 is made up of 17 amino acids. The CDR3 is CASSLRGLVKSNEKLFF. CDR3 bases: TGTGCCAGTAGCTTGAGGGGGCTAGTGAAGTCTAATGAAAAACTGTTTTTT.

With respect to this clonotype: Compared with germline, one end of the junction differs, possibly owing to a read error. The genes are TRBV11-3 and TRBJ2-7, with TRBD1 as a possible D gene (6 bases). The germline V gene encodes CDR1 SGHNT and CDR2 YENEEA. CDR3 size: 15 residues. The chain's CDR3 is CASSPGTRGNYKQYF. The CDR3 DNA follows: TGTGCCAGCAGTCCCGGGACAAGGGGCAACTACAAGCAGTACTTC.

Remarks on this clonotype: This may stem from a read error, because a much larger clone lies one nucleotide away. The chain employs TRBV5-1 and TRBJ1-5; D unclear. This CDR3 has 16 amino acids. Germline CDR1 SGHRS, CDR2 YFSETQ. CDR3 amino acids: CASNLGHGGGDQPQHF. CDR3 DNA sequence: TGCGCCAGCAACTTGGGTCACGGAGGTGGTGACCAGCCCCAGCATTTT.

This clonotype has only one observation. This rearrangement joins TRBV6-2 or TRBV6-3 to TRBJ2-7; 8 positions match TRBD2. CDR3 length: 14 amino acids. In germline, CDR1 is MNHEY, CDR2 SVGEGT. The CDR3 DNA sequence: TGTACGAGCAAAATCCCGGGAGGGCTGGACGAGCAGTACTTC. This sequence encodes CTSKIPGGLDEQYF.

In this sample, this clonotype turned up many times. This chain connects TRBV7-9 to TRBJ2-1; 11 bases fit TRBD2. Trimming took 5 bases from V and 9 from J; bases not matched to a gene: 24. The CDR3 extends over 20 amino acids. The V gene's germline CDR1 is SEHNR and CDR2 FQNEAQ (reference sequence). CDR3 in amino acids: CASSAIAPSSGRATAGEQFF. CDR3 bases: TGTGCCAGCAGCGCTATTGCCCCGAGTAGCGGGAGGGCGACAGCTGGTGAGCAGTTCTTC.

Points on this clonotype: This may stem from a read error, because a much larger clone lies one nucleotide away. The chain combines TRBV28 with TRBJ2-7; possible D gene TRBD2, 6 bases. Trimming pared 3 bases from V and 5 bases from J, leaving 14 bases between. Germline CDR1 and CDR2: MDHEN and SYDVKM. The CDR3 contains 14 residues. CDR3 residues: CASSLPTGVDEQYF. The CDR3 nucleotides read TGTGCCAGCAGTTTGCCCACGGGGGTAGACGAGCAGTACTTC. Combining the CDR3 with reference TRBV28 and TRBJ2-7 gives the whole variable domain DVKVTQSSRYLVKRTGEKVFLECVQDMDHENMFWYRQDPGLGLRLIYFSYDVKMKEKGDIPEGYSVSREKKERFSLILESASTNQTSMYLCASSLPTGVDEQYFGPGTRLTVT.

This clonotype was observed a handful of times. The chain couples TRBV12-3 or TRBV12-4 to TRBJ2-1; 9 bases map to TRBD2. With 8 bases clipped from V and 0 bases from J, the junction kept 14 bases outside the gene matches. This CDR3 spans 18 amino acids. CDR3 nucleotides: TGTGCCAGCGGCCTTGGACTAGCGCGGGCCGGCTCCTACAATGAGCAGTTCTTC. This encodes CASGLGLARAGSYNEQFF.

To note about this clonotype: A much larger clonotype is one base distant, so this may be a read error. The chain couples TRBV28 to TRBJ1-1, with D perhaps TRBD1 (5 bases). Trimming removed 6 bases at V and 4 bases at J, with 21 bases between. The CDR3 is made up of 16 amino acids. Germline lookup yields CDR1 MDHEN and CDR2 SYDVKM. The CDR3 loop reads CASRRAGLRRSTEAFF. Here the CDR3 DNA reads TGTGCCAGCAGAAGGGCAGGGTTAAGGAGAAGCACTGAAGCTTTCTTT.

This clonotype has a single count. One end of the junction does not line up with germline, which may come from a read error. The chain is built from TRBV11-2 and TRBJ1-2, with D perhaps TRBD1 (5 bases). Germline V gives CDR1 SGHAT, CDR2 FQNNGV. This CDR3 comprises 13 residues. The CDR3 DNA sequence: TGTGCCAGCAGCTTACATCGGACACGTGGCTGCACCTTC. Its translation: CASSLHRTRGCTF.

Of note for this clonotype: One end of the junction fails to match germline, which may point to a read error. The V and J genes are TRBV5-4 and TRBJ2-2; D possibly corresponds to TRBD2 (7 bases). The CDR3 loop spans 16 amino acids. CDR1 and CDR2 from the germline V gene are SGHNT and YYREEE (reference sequence). CDR3 in amino acids: CVSSLGGVTNTEELFF. The CDR3 bases are TGTGTCAGCAGCTTAGGGGGGGTTACGAACACCGAGGAGCTGTTTTTT.

This clonotype was found a few times. The junction does not match germline at one end; this may be a read error. The chain couples TRBV11-1 to TRBJ1-1, with D possibly being TRBD1 (5 bases). Germline lookup yields CDR1 SGHAT and CDR2 FQDESV (reference sequence). The CDR3 length is 14 residues. The CDR3 DNA reads TGTGCCAGCAGCCTAATGTCCCTGGACACTGAAGCCTTCTTT. Translated, it gives CASSLMSLDTEAFF.

This clonotype was counted between two and nine times. As the CDR3 is not closed by the conserved phenylalanine or tryptophan, this likely results from a read error. The chain combines TRBV12-3 or TRBV12-4 with TRBJ1-1, with D perhaps TRBD1 (6 bases). V lost 3 bases and J lost 3, with 11 bases in between. This CDR3 has 14 residues. The CDR3 nucleotides read TGTGCCAGCAGTTTTACAGGGATGGACACTGAAGCTTTCTCT. Translated: CASSFTGMDTEAFS.

About this clonotype: A much larger clone lies a single base off, so this may be a read error. The rearrangement links TRBV5-1 to TRBJ2-5; D is possibly TRBD2 (5 bases). CDR3 length: 14 amino acids. Per the germline V gene, CDR1 is SGHRS and CDR2 is YFSETQ. The chain's CDR3 is CASSLTGNQEAQYF. The CDR3 DNA is TGCGCCAGCAGCTTGACCGGGAACCAAGAGGCCCAGTACTTC.

About this clonotype itself: The germline gene is not matched at one end of the junction; a read error may be the cause. The chain has TRBV11-2 and TRBJ2-5, with 7 bases aligning to TRBD1. The CDR3 length is 13 residues. Per germline, CDR1 SGHAT and CDR2 FQNNGV. CDR3 in DNA: TGTGCCTGCAGCTTAGAATCCAGGGGGACCCAGTATTTC. It encodes CACSLESRGTQYF.

Regarding this clonotype: At one of its ends the junction is not consistent with the germline gene, which may arise from a read error. The rearrangement uses TRBV6-6 and TRBJ2-7; D might be TRBD1 or TRBD2, each matching 5 bases. The CDR3 extends over 12 amino acids. Germline V gene data show CDR1 as MNHNY and CDR2 as SVGAGI (reference sequence). DNA of the CDR3: TGTGCCTCGACTACCTGGGACGACGAACAGTACTTC. Translation: CASTTWDDEQYF.

Points on this clonotype: A read error is possible here, since a much larger clone lies one base away. The J gene is TRBJ1-1, the V gene TRBV30; D is unclear. This CDR3 contains 13 residues. Germline values: CDR1 GTSNPN, CDR2 SVGIG (reference sequence). The CDR3 nucleotides read TGTGTCTGGAACCAACAAGTGAACACTGAAGCTTTCTTT. Its translation: CVWNQQVNTEAFF.

Concerning this clonotype: Mismatch with germline at one junction end may stem from a read error. The chain couples TRBV6-1 to TRBJ1-1, with D unclear. The germline V gene has CDR1 MNHNS and CDR2 SASEGT. The CDR3 has 13 residues. The CDR3 spells CASSETPGLQASF. In nucleotides, the CDR3 is TGTGCCAGCAGTGAAACGCCGGGCCTTCAAGCTTCGTTT.

This clonotype was observed a handful of times. A junction boundary mismatches the germline segment, possibly from a read error. The chain links TRBV29-1 to TRBJ2-1; TRBD2 matches 8 bases. From germline, CDR1 is SQVTM and CDR2 ANQGSEA. The CDR3 has 15 residues. The CDR3 region is CSVELAGGLGNVQFF. DNA of the CDR3: TGCAGCGTTGAACTGGCGGGAGGCCTCGGCAATGTGCAGTTCTTC.

As to this clonotype: A much bigger clone sits one base away, suggesting this may be a read error. The chain has TRBV7-9 and TRBJ2-1; TRBD1 matches 11 bases. With the DNA end fitting TRBJ2-7 better, the J assignment may be wrong. The length of the CDR3 is 15 residues. CDR1 is SEHNR and CDR2 is FQNEAQ in the germline V gene (reference sequence). CDR3: CASSQDRGREDEQYF. The DNA for the CDR3 is TGTGCCAGCAGCCAGGACAGGGGGCGCGAGGATGAGCAGTACTTC.

In this sample, this clonotype turned up a few times. This clone may be a read error of a much larger clone one base away. This chain connects TRBV12-3 or TRBV12-4 to TRBJ1-3; D is unresolved. The CDR3 totals 14 residues. The CDR3 region has the DNA TGTGCCAGCAGCCCCGTCCGATCTGGAAGCACCATATATTTT. It yields the protein CASSPVRSGSTIYF.

About this clonotype: Its ends do not fully match the called genes, so a read error is possible. The J gene is TRBJ2-3, the V gene TRBV29-1; 7 bases are shared with TRBD1. The CDR3 totals 14 residues. Germline V gene lookup returns CDR1 SQVTM and CDR2 ANQGSEA. The CDR3 sequence is CSVGVGQSIDTQFF. The CDR3 nucleotides read TGCAGCGTTGGCGTGGGACAGTCTATAGATACGCAGTTTTTT.

The chain is built from TRBV29-1 and TRBJ2-1, with 8 bases fitting TRBD2. In germline, CDR1 is SQVTM, CDR2 ANQGSEA. This CDR3 spans 16 amino acids. With V trimmed by 7 bases and J by 3 bases, 14 bases remained unmatched. This CDR3 is CSAWGTGTRGYNEQFF. The CDR3 DNA reads as TGCAGCGCTTGGGGCACCGGGACTAGAGGCTACAATGAGCAGTTCTTC.